Listed below are T cell receptor beta chains from one sample, sequenced in a study of cytomegalovirus exposure and HLA in healthy donors. Assay used: immunoSEQ multiplex PCR; TCRdb lists only in-frame clones, some missing. Altogether some 120,000 clones are present, around 75% being singletons, with the ten largest covering under 9.5%. The sequenced material came from PBMCs. Source of these receptors: a woman between 50 and 59 years old in good health and CMV-seropositive. The CDR3 runs from the conserved cysteine through the conserved F or W. Each record gives: D gene, V gene, J gene, CDR3 length, clone size, CDR3 protein, CDR3 DNA. A D gene is named only where the DNA matches it firmly. Expanded clones are given a class, and other clones once, few, many or no size at all.

TRBD2	TRBV7-8	TRBJ2-2	18	-	CASSPHWTSGSRAGELFF	TGTGCCAGCAGCCCACACTGGACTAGCGGGAGTAGGGCCGGGGAGCTGTTTTTT
-	TRBV11-3	TRBJ1-3	13	-	CASSSPRENTIYF	TGTGCCAGCAGTTCTCCCAGGGAAAACACCATATATTTT
-	TRBV5-4	TRBJ1-2	13	many	CASSPEDNYGYTF	TGTGCCAGCAGCCCCGAGGATAACTATGGCTACACCTTC
-	TRBV14	TRBJ1-1	14	-	CASSRTMRAEEAFF	TGTGCCAGCAGCCGAACCATGAGGGCAGAAGAAGCTTTCTTT
-	TRBV9	TRBJ1-6	15	-	CASSGTGLRNSPLHF	TGTGCCAGCAGCGGAACAGGGTTACGGAATTCACCCCTCCACTTT
-	TRBV30	TRBJ1-2	13	once	CAWSVRQTYGYTF	TGTGCCTGGAGTGTACGACAGACCTATGGCTACACCTTC
-	TRBV20-1	TRBJ2-1	10	few	CSAHGGEQFF	TGCAGTGCCCACGGAGGGGAGCAGTTCTTC
-	TRBV11-2	TRBJ1-1	13	-	CASSSDRNTEAFF	TGTGCCAGCAGCTCGGACAGAAACACTGAAGCTTTCTTT
TRBD2	TRBV19	TRBJ2-1	16	-	CASRSLLAGADNEQFF	TGTGCCAGTCGGTCCCTACTAGCGGGAGCAGACAATGAGCAGTTCTTC
-	TRBV9	TRBJ1-2	14	-	CASSVLSQGDGYTF	TGTGCCAGCAGCGTCCTTTCGCAGGGTGATGGCTACACCTTC
-	TRBV18	TRBJ1-4	16	-	CASSPPGGRGREKLFF	TGTGCCAGCTCACCACCCGGCGGCCGGGGGAGGGAAAAACTGTTTTTT
TRBD1	TRBV5-1	TRBJ2-2	16	-	CASSLEGQGNTGELFF	TGCGCCAGCAGCTTGGAAGGACAGGGAAACACCGGGGAGCTGTTTTTT
-	TRBV7-9	TRBJ2-1	15	-	CASSLAGRGYNEQFF	TGTGCCAGCAGCTTAGCAGGGAGAGGCTACAATGAGCAGTTCTTC
-	TRBV11-2	TRBJ2-4	14	few	CASSFSGTKNIQYF	TGTGCCAGCAGCTTCTCCGGGACCAAAAACATTCAGTACTTC
TRBD1	TRBV5-1	TRBJ1-2	15	-	CASSLGQGSIRGYTF	TGCGCCAGCAGCTTGGGACAGGGGAGTATTCGGGGCTACACCTTC
-	TRBV4-1	TRBJ2-5	12	once	CASSQDRETQYF	TGCGCCAGCAGCCAAGATCGAGAGACCCAGTACTTC
TRBD1	TRBV15	TRBJ2-1	16	-	CATSPPPGQGLGEQFF	TGTGCCACCAGTCCCCCCCCGGGACAGGGTTTGGGTGAGCAGTTCTTC
TRBD2	TRBV5-1	TRBJ2-3	18	-	CASSPGASGDPSTDTQYF	TGCGCCAGCAGCCCTGGGGCTAGCGGGGACCCTAGCACAGATACGCAGTATTTT
-	TRBV2	TRBJ2-5	11	-	CASSYQETQYF	TGTGCCAGCAGCTACCAAGAGACCCAGTACTTC
TRBD1	TRBV2	TRBJ2-7	12	-	CASRDRGGEQYF	TGTGCCAGCAGGGACAGGGGCGGCGAGCAGTACTTC
TRBD1	TRBV5-1	TRBJ1-2	13	-	CASSPGQGNGYTF	TGCGCCAGCAGCCCCGGACAGGGAAATGGCTACACCTTC
TRBD2	TRBV18	TRBJ2-1	15	-	CASSQGLAGYNEQFF	TGTGCCAGCTCACAAGGACTAGCGGGTTACAATGAGCAGTTCTTC
TRBD1	TRBV5-1	TRBJ2-1	14	-	CASSGTGVYNEQFF	TGCGCCAGCTCCGGGACAGGGGTCTACAATGAGCAGTTCTTC
-	TRBV30	TRBJ2-7	11	-	CAWKGQYEQYF	TGTGCCTGGAAGGGGCAATACGAGCAGTACTTC
TRBD1	TRBV5-4	TRBJ1-2	13	-	CALSSQGGHGYTF	TGTGCCCTTTCATCCCAGGGGGGACATGGCTACACCTTC
-	TRBV18	TRBJ1-1	14	-	CASSPPGLGTEAFF	TGTGCCAGCTCACCACCGGGGCTGGGAACTGAAGCTTTCTTT
-	TRBV9	TRBJ2-3	13	-	CASSVTRRDTQYF	TGTGCCAGCAGCGTAACTAGAAGGGATACGCAGTATTTT
-	TRBV5-6	TRBJ2-7	12	few	CASSGAQLTQYF	TGTGCCAGCAGCGGAGCGCAGCTCACCCAGTACTTC
-	TRBV30	TRBJ1-4	15	-	CAWKVSGGPNEKLFF	TGTGCCTGGAAAGTGAGCGGGGGCCCCAATGAAAAACTGTTTTTT
TRBD2	TRBV27	TRBJ2-7	13	-	CASSLGLAGEQYF	TGTGCCAGCAGTTTAGGACTAGCGGGTGAGCAGTACTTC
-	TRBV4-3	TRBJ1-5	16	-	CASSQQWGPSNQPQHF	TGCGCCAGCAGCCAACAGTGGGGGCCTAGCAATCAGCCCCAGCATTTT
-	TRBV19	TRBJ1-1	14	-	CASSIVAGQTEAFF	TGTGCCAGTAGTATAGTTGCAGGGCAGACTGAAGCTTTCTTT
TRBD2	TRBV9	TRBJ2-5	18	few	CASSPTASGGNQGETQYF	TGTGCCAGCAGCCCCACGGCTAGCGGGGGAAATCAAGGGGAGACCCAGTACTTC
TRBD1	TRBV18	TRBJ1-2	13	-	CASSPQGADQGFF	TGTGCCAGCTCACCACAGGGGGCCGATCAGGGCTTTTTC
TRBD1	TRBV27	TRBJ1-2	14	-	CASSSRTGLYGYTF	TGTGCCAGCAGTTCCCGGACAGGCCTTTATGGCTACACCTTC
-	TRBV20-1	TRBJ1-1	10	-	CSASRDEAFF	TGCAGTGCTAGCAGGGATGAAGCTTTCTTT
TRBD2	TRBV5-6	TRBJ2-1	18	-	CASSLARSGVYSYNEQFF	TGTGCCAGCAGCTTGGCCCGGAGCGGGGTTTACTCCTACAATGAGCAGTTCTTC
-	TRBV4-1	TRBJ2-2	14	few	CASSHTQGTGELFF	TGCGCCAGCAGCCACACTCAGGGAACCGGGGAGCTGTTTTTT
TRBD2	TRBV6-5	TRBJ2-7	15	once	CASSTSAGGPREQYF	TGTGCCAGCAGTACATCAGCGGGAGGGCCCCGAGAGCAGTACTTC
-	TRBV7-3	TRBJ1-1	13	-	CASSFERNTEAFF	TGTGCCAGCAGCTTCGAGCGGAACACTGAAGCTTTCTTT
TRBD1	TRBV5-4	TRBJ1-4	15	-	CASSLMKTGGEKLFF	TGTGCCAGCAGCTTAATGAAGACAGGGGGAGAAAAACTGTTTTTT
TRBD1	TRBV25-1	TRBJ1-3	18	-	CASSESGRGFSSGNTIYF	TGTGCCAGCAGTGAATCGGGCAGGGGGTTCTCCTCTGGAAACACCATATATTTT
-	TRBV2	TRBJ2-2	12	-	CASSELTGELFF	TGTGCCAGCAGTGAACTTACCGGGGAGCTGTTTTTT
-	TRBV6-5	TRBJ2-5	15	-	CASSYLQGSQETQYF	TGTGCCAGCAGTTACTTACAGGGAAGCCAAGAGACCCAGTACTTC
TRBD1	TRBV27	TRBJ1-4	14	-	CASRLQGGGEKLFF	TGTGCCAGCAGATTACAGGGGGGAGGTGAAAAACTGTTTTTT
-	TRBV2	TRBJ1-3	14	-	CASGKATSGNTIYF	TGTGCCAGCGGTAAAGCTACTTCTGGAAACACCATATATTTT
-	TRBV30	TRBJ2-5	8	-	CAWGEQYF	TGTGCCTGGGGGGAGCAGTACTTC
-	TRBV15	TRBJ1-5	14	-	CATSREPENQPRHF	TGTGCCACCAGCAGAGAGCCGGAGAATCAGCCCCGGCATTTT
-	TRBV6-5	TRBJ1-4	11	once	CASRQREKLFF	TGTGCCAGCAGGCAGAGGGAAAAACTGTTTTTT
-	TRBV5-1	TRBJ1-1	14	-	CASSWSGGDTEAFF	TGCGCCAGCAGTTGGTCTGGGGGGGACACTGAAGCTTTCTTT
TRBD2	TRBV18	TRBJ2-5	15	-	CASSPPGRGGETQYF	TGTGCCAGCTCACCACCGGGGAGGGGCGGTGAGACCCAGTACTTC
-	TRBV4-2	TRBJ2-5	15	-	CASSQVEASEETQYF	TGTGCCAGCAGCCAAGTCGAAGCTAGCGAAGAGACCCAGTACTTC
-	TRBV27	TRBJ2-5	12	-	CASSPNQETQYF	TGTGCCAGCAGTCCTAATCAAGAGACCCAGTACTTC
TRBD1	TRBV2	TRBJ2-1	17	once	CASSEEAAGGRSNEQFF	TGTGCCAGCAGTGAAGAAGCTGCAGGGGGCAGGAGCAATGAGCAGTTCTTC
-	TRBV5-4	TRBJ2-5	14	-	CASSLDLRQETQYF	TGTGCCAGCAGCTTGGATCTGCGGCAAGAGACCCAGTACTTC
TRBD2	TRBV7-8	TRBJ2-7	16	-	CASSSRLARSSYEQYF	TGTGCCAGCAGCTCCCGACTAGCGCGTAGCTCCTACGAGCAGTACTTC
-	TRBV11-3	TRBJ1-1	12	-	CASRIGDTEAFF	TGTGCCAGCAGGATAGGGGACACTGAAGCTTTCTTT
TRBD2	TRBV2	TRBJ2-5	14	-	CASTVLAGGMTQYF	TGTGCCAGCACGGTTTTAGCGGGGGGGATGACCCAGTACTTC
-	TRBV6-4	TRBJ2-1	15	once	CASSEFGSLASEQFF	TGTGCCAGCAGTGAATTCGGCTCTCTAGCCTCTGAGCAGTTCTTC